One sample yielded the 3 T cell receptor beta chains listed below, sequenced in a study of shared clonotypes between healthy human individuals. Only in-frame clones appear in the TCRdb table, and some are missing; sequencing was by immunoSEQ multiplex PCR. This sample has around 1.6 million clones, with around 98% found just once. The sequenced sample was naive CD4+ T cells sorted from blood. Indicated subset: CD45RA+ positively selected. Receptors were obtained from a man aged 25 to 40 in good health.

This sequence joins TRBV6-1 and TRBJ1-1, with D unclear. Germline CDR1 reads MNHNS; CDR2 reads SASEGT. The CDR3 contains 15 residues. Between the trimmed V and J ends, which lost 0 bases and 1 base, there was a span of 9 bases. The CDR3 sequence: CASSEAHLWNTEAFF. Written as DNA, the CDR3 is TGTGCCAGCAGTGAAGCGCATCTATGGAACACTGAAGCTTTCTTT.

The CDR3 is CASSVGLAGAWPYEQYF. Here the CDR3 DNA reads TGTGCCAGCAGCGTAGGGCTAGCGGGAGCCTGGCCCTACGAGCAGTACTTC. The genes are TRBV9 and TRBJ2-7; 10 bases map to TRBD2. The CDR3 has 17 residues. Trimming took 0 bases from V and 2 from J; bases not matched to a gene: 8. Germline-derived CDR1 and CDR2 are SGDLS and YYNGEE.

This clone was observed once. The chain has TRBV11-2 and TRBJ2-2; TRBD1 agrees at 7 bases. Germline V gives CDR1 SGHAT, CDR2 FQNNGV. The CDR3 spans 15 residues. V dropped 5 bases and J dropped 3; count of bases not matched to a gene: 6. The CDR3 DNA reads as TGTGCCAGCAGCGAGAGACAGGGACACACCGGGGAGCTGTTTTTT. Protein: CASSERQGHTGELFF.